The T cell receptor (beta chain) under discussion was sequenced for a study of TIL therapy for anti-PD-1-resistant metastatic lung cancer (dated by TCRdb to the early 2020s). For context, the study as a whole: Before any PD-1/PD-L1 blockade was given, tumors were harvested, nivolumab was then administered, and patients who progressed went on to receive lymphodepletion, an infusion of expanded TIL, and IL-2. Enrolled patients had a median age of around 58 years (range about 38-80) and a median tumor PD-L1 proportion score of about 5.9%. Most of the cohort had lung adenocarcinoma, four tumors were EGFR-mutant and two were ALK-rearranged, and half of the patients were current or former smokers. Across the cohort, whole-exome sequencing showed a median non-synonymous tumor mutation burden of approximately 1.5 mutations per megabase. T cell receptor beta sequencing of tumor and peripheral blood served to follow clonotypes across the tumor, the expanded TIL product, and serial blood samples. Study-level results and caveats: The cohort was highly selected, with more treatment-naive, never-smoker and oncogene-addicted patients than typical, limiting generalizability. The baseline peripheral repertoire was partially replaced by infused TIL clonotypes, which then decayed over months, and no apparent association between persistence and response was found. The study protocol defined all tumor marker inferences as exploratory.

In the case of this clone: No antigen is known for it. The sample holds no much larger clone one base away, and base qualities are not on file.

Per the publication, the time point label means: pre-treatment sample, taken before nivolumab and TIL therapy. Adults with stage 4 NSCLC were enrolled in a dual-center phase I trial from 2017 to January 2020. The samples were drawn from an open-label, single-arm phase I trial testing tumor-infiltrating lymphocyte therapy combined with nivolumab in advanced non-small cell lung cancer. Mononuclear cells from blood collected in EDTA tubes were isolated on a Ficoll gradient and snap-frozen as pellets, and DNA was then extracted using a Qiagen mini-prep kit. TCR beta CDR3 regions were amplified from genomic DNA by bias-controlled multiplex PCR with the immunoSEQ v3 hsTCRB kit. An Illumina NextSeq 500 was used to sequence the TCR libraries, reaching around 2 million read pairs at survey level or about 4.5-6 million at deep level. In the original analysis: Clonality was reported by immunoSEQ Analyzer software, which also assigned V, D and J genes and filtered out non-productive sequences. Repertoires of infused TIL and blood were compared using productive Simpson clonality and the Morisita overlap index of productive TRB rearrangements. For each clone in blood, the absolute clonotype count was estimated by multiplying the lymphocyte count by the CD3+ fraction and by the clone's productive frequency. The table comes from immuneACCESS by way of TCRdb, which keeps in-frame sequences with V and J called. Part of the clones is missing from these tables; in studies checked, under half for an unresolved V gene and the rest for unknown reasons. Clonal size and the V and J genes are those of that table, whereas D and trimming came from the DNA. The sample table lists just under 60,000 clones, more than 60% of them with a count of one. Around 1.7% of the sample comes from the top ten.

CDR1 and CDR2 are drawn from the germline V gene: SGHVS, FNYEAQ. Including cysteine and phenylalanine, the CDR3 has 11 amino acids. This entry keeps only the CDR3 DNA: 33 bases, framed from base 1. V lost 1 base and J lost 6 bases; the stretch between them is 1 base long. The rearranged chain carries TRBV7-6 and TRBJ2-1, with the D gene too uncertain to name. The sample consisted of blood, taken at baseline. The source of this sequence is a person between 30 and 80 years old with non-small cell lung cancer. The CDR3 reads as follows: CASSLVNEQFF. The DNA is TGTGCCAGCAGCTTAGTCAATGAGCAGTTCTTC.